The clone carrying this TCR beta chain was recorded at least ten times. Amplification of TCR beta CDR3 regions used RNA as the template. TCR CDR3 regions were first amplified by RT-PCR with HTBI primers. TCRdb re-derived calls from the multiplex PCR reads in MiXCR, one entry per CDR3 protein. Among about 420,000 distinct CDR3 sequences listed, about 15% were seen once. The CDR3 contains 16 residues. J gave up 3 bases and V 0 bases, and 5 bases lay outside the gene matches. The V gene's germline CDR1 is MNHNS and CDR2 SASEGT. The sample comes from a study of T cells in Graves' hyperthyroidism and ophthalmopathy.

V is TRBV6-1 and J is TRBJ2-7; 10 positions match TRBD2. Sequenced sample: blood. The receptor was isolated from a woman between 18 and 29 years old with Graves' hyperthyroidism. CDR3 nucleotides: TGTGCCAGCAGTGAAGCGCTTGTAGCGGGAGGCTACGAGCAGTACTTC. Translation gives CASSEALVAGGYEQYF.